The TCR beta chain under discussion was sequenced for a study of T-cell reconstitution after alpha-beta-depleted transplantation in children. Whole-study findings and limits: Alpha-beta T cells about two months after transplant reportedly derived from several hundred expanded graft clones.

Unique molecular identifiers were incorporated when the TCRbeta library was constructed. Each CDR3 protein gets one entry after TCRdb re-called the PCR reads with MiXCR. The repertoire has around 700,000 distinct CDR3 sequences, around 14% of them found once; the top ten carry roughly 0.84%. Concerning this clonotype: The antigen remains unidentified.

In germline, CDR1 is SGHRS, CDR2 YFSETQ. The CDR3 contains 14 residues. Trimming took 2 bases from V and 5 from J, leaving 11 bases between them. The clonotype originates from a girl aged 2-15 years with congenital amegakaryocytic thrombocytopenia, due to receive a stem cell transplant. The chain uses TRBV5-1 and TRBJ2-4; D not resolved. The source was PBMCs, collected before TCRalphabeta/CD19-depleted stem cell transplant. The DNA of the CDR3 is TGCGCCAGCAGCTTTACCCCTGACGAAAACATTCAGTACTTC. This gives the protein CASSFTPDENIQYF.